This T cell receptor beta chain was identified during a study of blood T cells in healthy people across ages. This CDR3 region has 15 residues. Per the germline V gene, CDR1 is MDHEN and CDR2 is SYDVKM. Germline trimming cut 5 bases from V and 5 bases from J; bases unmatched to any gene: 6. Around 10 milliliters was the volume of peripheral blood drawn from each donor. Alongside a J-beta primer mix, a sample-barcoded 5' primer served in a second PCR lasting 7 to 11 cycles. Any given sample supplied a minimum of 2.5 million CDR3-containing paired-end reads. TCRdb reanalysed the 5' RACE reads using MiXCR and keeps one entry per CDR3 protein. The table has hundreds of thousands of distinct CDR3 sequences, roughly three fifths seen once.

This rearrangement joins TRBV28 to TRBJ2-2; 9 bases fit TRBD1. The receptor comes from a man in his fifties or sixties in good health. Sequenced material: blood. The CDR3 DNA reads as TGTGCCAGCAGTCCCTACAGGGGGCGGACCGGGGAGCTGTTTTTT. Protein product: CASSPYRGRTGELFF.